This T cell receptor beta chain was found in a study of blood T cell repertoires in COVID-19. This clone turned up a few times. Using immunoSEQ multiplex PCR, the repertoire was profiled, and TCRdb retains in-frame clones only, with some absent. Of roughly 330,000 clones in the sample, 87% were seen once. Germline values: CDR1 SGHVS, CDR2 FQNEAQ. The CDR3 extends over 16 amino acids. J lost 10 bases, V lost 5 bases, and 13 bases had no gene match. A Seattle source enrolled patients during active infection and followed them longitudinally. This sequence was found in a young man with COVID-19, enrolled during active disease. V and J are TRBV7-8 and TRBJ1-6; 8 positions match TRBD1. The material sequenced was peripheral blood. The CDR3 DNA is TGTGCCAGCAGCCAGGACAGGGTGACACGGGGGTCACCCCTCCACTTT. This gives the protein CASSQDRVTRGSPLHF.